The present T cell receptor beta chain was sequenced within a study of CD8 T cells in Susac syndrome. Reverse transcription of roughly 0.45 to 1 ug RNA was performed with random hexamers. Amplification of TCR beta CDR3 across 54 Vbeta and 13 Jbeta was performed with immunoSEQ multiplex PCR. TCRdb processed the immunoSEQ multiplex PCR reads anew with MiXCR; each CDR3 protein has one entry. The data hold about 210,000 distinct CDR3 sequences, with just under 95% observed a single time. The CDR3 loop spans 12 amino acids. V lost 2 bases, J lost 9 bases, and 11 bases lay in between. Germline CDR1 reads GTSNPN; CDR2 reads SVGIG (reference sequence). High-throughput TCR beta sequencing covered peripheral CD8+ and CD4+ T cells. Included as multiple sclerosis controls were treatment-naive patients who had stable or active relapsing-remitting disease.

This chain connects TRBV30 to TRBJ2-1; D is perhaps TRBD1 or TRBD2 (5 bases each). This sequence originates from a human donor with multiple sclerosis. The sequenced material came from CD4+ T cells from PBMCs. DNA of the CDR3: TGTGCCTGGAGTCCCACCGGGACTGAGCAGTTCTTC. This encodes CAWSPTGTEQFF.